Following are 9 T cell receptor beta chains from one sample sequenced in a study of blood T cell repertoires in COVID-19 (dated by TCRdb to 2020 to 2022). Preparation of the library involved the immunoSEQ multiplex PCR assay. TCRdb's version of the immuneACCESS table is confined to in-frame rearrangements and falls short of the full clone set. An unresolved V gene accounts for under half of the shortfall where checked; the remainder is of unknown origin. In all, the sample holds 75,000 to 100,000 clones, and around nine tenths of those were seen once. The ten most abundant clones make up about 1.8% of the sample. The source material was peripheral blood. The receptors originated from a man older than 75 with acute or convalescent COVID-19.

The V call is TRBV6-5, the J call TRBJ2-3, with D possibly matching TRBD1 (6 bases). Per the germline V gene, CDR1 is MNHEY and CDR2 is SVGAGI. The CDR3 is made up of 14 amino acids. V lost 6 bases and J lost 2, with 12 bases in between. CDR3 DNA: TGTGCCAGCAGCCCCGGACAGATCACAGATACGCAGTATTTT. It translates to CASSPGQITDTQYF.

This clone was seen only once. V gene TRBV14 combines with J gene TRBJ2-7; D is uncertain. The germline V gene has CDR1 SGHDN and CDR2 FVKESK. The CDR3 spans 13 residues. With 4 bases removed from V and 3 bases from J, the gap between germline ends came to 10 bases. The CDR3 nucleotides are TGTGCCAGCAGCCGAGGCAGAAACTACGAGCAGTACTTC. Protein sequence: CASSRGRNYEQYF.

The chain couples TRBV28 to TRBJ2-7, with D possibly TRBD1 on 6 matching bases. Germline CDR1 reads MDHEN; CDR2 reads SYDVKM. The CDR3 is made up of 14 amino acids. The V gene lost 6 bases and the J gene lost 7 bases, with 19 bases spanning the gap. CDR3 protein: CASRGATVPVEQYF. In DNA form, the CDR3 reads TGTGCCAGCAGGGGGGCTACCGTACCCGTGGAGCAGTACTTC.

The rearrangement links TRBV20-1 to TRBJ2-3; a possible D gene is TRBD2 (7 bases). The V end was cut by 3 bases, the J end by 3 bases, with 13 bases between. The CDR3 extends over 14 amino acids. The germline V gene encodes CDR1 DFQATT and CDR2 SNEGSKA (reference sequence). The CDR3 here is CSASAGEGTDTQYF. CDR3 nucleotide sequence: TGCAGTGCTAGTGCAGGGGAGGGAACAGATACGCAGTATTTT.

The chain couples TRBV19 to TRBJ1-1; no firm D call. Looked up from germline, CDR1 is LNHDA and CDR2 is SQIVND (reference sequence). V dropped 3 bases and J dropped 3 bases, with 8 bases sitting between them. The CDR3 is made up of 13 amino acids. Written as DNA, the CDR3 is TGTGCCAGTAGTATGAGGGTACACACTGAAGCTTTCTTT. Protein product: CASSMRVHTEAFF.

The chain links TRBV28 to TRBJ1-2; 7 bases match TRBD1. This CDR3 is built from 13 residues. Trimming at V came to 3 bases and at J to 8 bases, leaving 6 bases not matched to a gene. Germline CDR1 reads MDHEN; CDR2 reads SYDVKM. The CDR3 region is CASSLVVGQGYTF. Written as DNA, the CDR3 is TGTGCCAGCAGTTTGGTAGTGGGACAGGGCTACACCTTC.

Only a few counts were recorded for this clone. The chain carries TRBV24-1 and TRBJ2-1, with 11 bases lining up with TRBD1. This CDR3 is built from 14 residues. V lost 4 bases to trimming and J lost 8 bases; unmatched junction nucleotides: 3. Germline lookup yields CDR1 KGHDR and CDR2 SFDVKD. As DNA, the CDR3 is TGTGCCACCAGTGAAACGGACAGGGGGCATGAGCAGTTCTTC. This gives the protein CATSETDRGHEQFF.

In its sample, this clone was seen once. V and J are TRBV5-6 and TRBJ2-5; 12 positions match TRBD1. Germline V CDR1 and CDR2: SGHDT, YYEEEE. J was trimmed by 6 bases and V by 2 bases; bases with no gene match: 8. The CDR3 length is 16 residues. As DNA, the CDR3 is TGTGCCAGCAGCTTAATACCGGGACAGGGGGCGAAGACCCAGTACTTC. Its protein is CASSLIPGQGAKTQYF.

The chain combines TRBV6-6 with TRBJ2-7, with 8 bases lining up with TRBD1. V shed 6 bases and J 3 bases; nucleotides not matched to a gene: 4. This CDR3 spans 13 amino acids. CDR1 is MNHNY, CDR2 SVGAGI, per germline (reference sequence). The CDR3 loop is CASSKGQVYEQYF. CDR3 DNA sequence: TGTGCCAGCAGCAAGGGACAGGTCTACGAGCAGTACTTC.